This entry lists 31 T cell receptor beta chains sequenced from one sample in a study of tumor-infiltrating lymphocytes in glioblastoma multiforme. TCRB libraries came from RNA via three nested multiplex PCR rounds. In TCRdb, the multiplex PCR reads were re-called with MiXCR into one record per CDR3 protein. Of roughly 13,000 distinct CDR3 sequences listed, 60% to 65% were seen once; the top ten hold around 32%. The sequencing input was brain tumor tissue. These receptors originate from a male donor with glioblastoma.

The CDR3 is CSAAQGHEQYF. Here the CDR3 DNA reads TGCAGTGCTGCCCAGGGTCACGAGCAGTACTTC. The V gene is TRBV20-1, the J gene TRBJ2-7; D is perhaps TRBD1 (5 bases). The CDR3 is 11 residues long. CDR1 and CDR2 (germline): DFQATT, SNEGSKA (reference sequence). Between the trimmed V and J ends, which lost 5 bases and 5 bases, there was a span of 10 bases.

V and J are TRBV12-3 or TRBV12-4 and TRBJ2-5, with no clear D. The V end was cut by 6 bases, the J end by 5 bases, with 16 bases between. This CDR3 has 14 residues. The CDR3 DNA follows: TGTGCCAGCAGCTTAAGTTACGACGGGGAGACCCAGTACTTC. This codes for CASSLSYDGETQYF.

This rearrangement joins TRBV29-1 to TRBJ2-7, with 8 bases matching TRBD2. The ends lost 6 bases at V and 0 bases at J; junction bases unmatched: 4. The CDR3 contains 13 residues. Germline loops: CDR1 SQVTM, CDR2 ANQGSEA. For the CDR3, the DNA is TGCAGCGTAACTAGCGGTAGCTCCTACGAGCAGTACTTC. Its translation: CSVTSGSSYEQYF.

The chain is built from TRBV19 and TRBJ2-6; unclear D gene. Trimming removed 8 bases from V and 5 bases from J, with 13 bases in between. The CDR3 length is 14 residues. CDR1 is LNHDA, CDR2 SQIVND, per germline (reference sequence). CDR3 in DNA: TGTGCCAGTGTGGAGTACGCTCGGGCCAACGTCCTGACTTTC. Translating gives CASVEYARANVLTF.

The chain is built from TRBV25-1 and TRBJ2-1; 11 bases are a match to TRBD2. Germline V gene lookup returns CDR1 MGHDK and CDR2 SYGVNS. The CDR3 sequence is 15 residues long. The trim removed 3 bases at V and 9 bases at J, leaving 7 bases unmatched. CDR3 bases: TGTGCCAGCAGTGACTTAGCGGGAGGGCCGGGTGAGCAGTTCTTC. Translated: CASSDLAGGPGEQFF.

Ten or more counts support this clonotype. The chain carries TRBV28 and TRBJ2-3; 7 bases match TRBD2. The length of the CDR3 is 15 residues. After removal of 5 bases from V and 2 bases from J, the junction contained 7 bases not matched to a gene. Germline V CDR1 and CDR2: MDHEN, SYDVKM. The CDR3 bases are TGTGCCAGCAGTAACCCTAGCGGACTCACAGATACGCAGTATTTT. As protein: CASSNPSGLTDTQYF.

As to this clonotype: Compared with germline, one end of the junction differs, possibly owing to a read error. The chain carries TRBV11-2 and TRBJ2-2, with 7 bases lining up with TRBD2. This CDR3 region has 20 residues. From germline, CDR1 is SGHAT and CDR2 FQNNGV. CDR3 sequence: CASTPPFDQGLAVNTRELFF. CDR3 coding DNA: TGTGCCAGCACCCCCCCATTCGACCAAGGGCTAGCGGTAAACACCCGGGAGCTGTTTTTT.

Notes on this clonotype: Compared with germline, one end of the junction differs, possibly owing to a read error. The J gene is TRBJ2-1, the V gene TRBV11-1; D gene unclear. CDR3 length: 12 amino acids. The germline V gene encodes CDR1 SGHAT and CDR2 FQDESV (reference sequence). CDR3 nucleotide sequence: TGTGCCAGCAGCTTAACTGGGGATGAGCAGTCCTTT. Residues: CASSLTGDEQSF.

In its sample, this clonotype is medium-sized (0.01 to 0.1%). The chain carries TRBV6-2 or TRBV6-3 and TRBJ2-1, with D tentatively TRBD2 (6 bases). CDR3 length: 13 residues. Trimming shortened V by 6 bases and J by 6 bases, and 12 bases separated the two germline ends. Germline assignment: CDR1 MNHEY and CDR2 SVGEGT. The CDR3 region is CASRPGGVNEQFF. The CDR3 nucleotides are TGTGCCAGCAGACCCGGGGGAGTCAATGAGCAGTTCTTC.

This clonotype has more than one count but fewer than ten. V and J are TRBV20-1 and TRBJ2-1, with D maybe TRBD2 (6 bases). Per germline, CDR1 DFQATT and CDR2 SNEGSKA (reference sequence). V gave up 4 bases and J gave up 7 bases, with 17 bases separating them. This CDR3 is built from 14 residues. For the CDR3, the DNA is TGCAGTGCTACCCCTAGCGCCGGAAGAAATGAGCAGTTCTTC. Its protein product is CSATPSAGRNEQFF.

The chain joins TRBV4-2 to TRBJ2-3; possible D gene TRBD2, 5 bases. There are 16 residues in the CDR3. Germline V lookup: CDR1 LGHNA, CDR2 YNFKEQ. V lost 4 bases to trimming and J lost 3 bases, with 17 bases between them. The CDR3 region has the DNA TGTGCCAGCAGCCGCGCCGAGGGCGCCTCGACAGATACGCAGTATTTT. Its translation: CASSRAEGASTDTQYF.

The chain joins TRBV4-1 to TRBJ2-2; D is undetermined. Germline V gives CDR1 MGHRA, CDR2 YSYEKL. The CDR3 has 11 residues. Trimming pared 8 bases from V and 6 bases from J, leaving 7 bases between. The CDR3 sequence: CASRSSGELFF. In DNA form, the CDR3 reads TGCGCCAGCCGATCGTCCGGGGAGCTGTTTTTT.

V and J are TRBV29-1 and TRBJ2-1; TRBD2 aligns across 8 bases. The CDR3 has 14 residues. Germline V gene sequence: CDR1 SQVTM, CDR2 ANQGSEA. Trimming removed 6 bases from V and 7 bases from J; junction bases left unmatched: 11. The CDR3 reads CSVGRLIAGNEQFF. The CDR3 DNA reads TGCAGCGTAGGAAGATTAATAGCGGGAAATGAGCAGTTCTTC.

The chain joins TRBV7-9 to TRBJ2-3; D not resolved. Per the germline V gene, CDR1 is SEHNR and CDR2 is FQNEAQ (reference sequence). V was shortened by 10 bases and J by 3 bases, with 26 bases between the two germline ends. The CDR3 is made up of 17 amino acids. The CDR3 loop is CATRTTSCLNPTDTQYF. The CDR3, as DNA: TGTGCCACCAGGACCACCTCCTGTCTTAATCCAACAGATACGCAGTATTTT.

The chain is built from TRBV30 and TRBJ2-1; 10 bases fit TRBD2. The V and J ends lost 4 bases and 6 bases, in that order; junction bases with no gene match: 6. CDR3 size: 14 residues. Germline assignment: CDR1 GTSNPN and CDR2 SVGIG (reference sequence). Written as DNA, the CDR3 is TGTGCCTGGACCTTAGCGGGGGGAGCCAATGAGCAGTTCTTC. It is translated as CAWTLAGGANEQFF.

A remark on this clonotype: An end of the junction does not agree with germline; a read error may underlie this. This CDR3 is CSALNPVRSSYEQYF. The CDR3 DNA reads TGCAGTGCTCTAAACCCGGTACGGAGCTCCTACGAGCAGTATTTC. The gene calls are TRBV20-1 and TRBJ2-7, with D hard to call. The germline gives CDR1 DFQATT, CDR2 SNEGSKA (reference sequence). The CDR3 is made up of 15 amino acids.

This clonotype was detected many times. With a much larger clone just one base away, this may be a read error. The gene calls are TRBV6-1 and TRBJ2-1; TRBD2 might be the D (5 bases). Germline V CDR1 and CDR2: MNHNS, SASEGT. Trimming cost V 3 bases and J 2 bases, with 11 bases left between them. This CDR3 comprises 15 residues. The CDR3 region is CASSDGGEPYNEQFF. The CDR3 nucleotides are TGTGCCAGCAGTGATGGAGGAGAACCCTACAATGAGCAGTTCTTC.

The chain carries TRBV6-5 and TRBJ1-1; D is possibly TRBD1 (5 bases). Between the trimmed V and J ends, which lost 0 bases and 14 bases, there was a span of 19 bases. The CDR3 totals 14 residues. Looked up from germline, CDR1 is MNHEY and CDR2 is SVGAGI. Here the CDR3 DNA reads TGTGCCAGCAGTTACTCGATCTTGGGGAGGGGAGCCTTCTTT. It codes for CASSYSILGRGAFF.

CDR3 amino acids: CAISQQAAGTEAFF. CDR3 coding DNA: TGTGCCATCAGTCAACAAGCCGCGGGCACTGAAGCTTTCTTT. This rearrangement joins TRBV10-3 to TRBJ1-1, with D unclear. The germline V and J ends were trimmed by 5 bases and 4 bases, with 14 bases remaining between them. Germline V lookup: CDR1 ENHRY, CDR2 SYGVKD. The CDR3 covers 14 residues.

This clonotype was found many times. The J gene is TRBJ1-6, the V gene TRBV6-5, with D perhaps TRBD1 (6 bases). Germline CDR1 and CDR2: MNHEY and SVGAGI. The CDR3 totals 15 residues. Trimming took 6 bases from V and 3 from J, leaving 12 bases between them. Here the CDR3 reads CASSRDTSYNSPLHF. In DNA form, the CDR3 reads TGTGCCAGCAGCCGGGACACAAGCTATAATTCACCCCTCCACTTT.

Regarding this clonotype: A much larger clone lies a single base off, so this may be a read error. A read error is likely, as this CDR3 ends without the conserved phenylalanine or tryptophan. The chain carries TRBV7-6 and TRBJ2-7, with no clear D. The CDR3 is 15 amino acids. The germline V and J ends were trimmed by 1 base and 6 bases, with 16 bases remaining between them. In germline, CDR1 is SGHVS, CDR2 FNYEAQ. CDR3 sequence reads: CASSLVAGAAGEQYS. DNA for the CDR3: TGTGCCAGCAGCTTAGTTGCAGGAGCTGCTGGCGAGCAGTACTCC.

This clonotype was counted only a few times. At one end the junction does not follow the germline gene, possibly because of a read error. CDR3 region: CTSRRQGRGEQYF. DNA for the CDR3: TGCACCAGCCGCAGGCAGGGTAGGGGCGAGCAGTACTTC. V gene TRBV4-1 combines with J gene TRBJ2-7; D may be TRBD1 (5 bases). The CDR3 is 13 amino acids. Germline CDR1 reads MGHRA; CDR2 reads YSYEKL.

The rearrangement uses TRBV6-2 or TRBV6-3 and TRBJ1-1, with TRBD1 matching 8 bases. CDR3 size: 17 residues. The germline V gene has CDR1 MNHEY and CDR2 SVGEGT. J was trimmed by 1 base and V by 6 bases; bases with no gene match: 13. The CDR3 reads CASRPQGAPDGNTEAFF. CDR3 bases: TGTGCCAGCAGGCCTCAGGGGGCTCCCGATGGGAACACTGAAGCTTTCTTT.

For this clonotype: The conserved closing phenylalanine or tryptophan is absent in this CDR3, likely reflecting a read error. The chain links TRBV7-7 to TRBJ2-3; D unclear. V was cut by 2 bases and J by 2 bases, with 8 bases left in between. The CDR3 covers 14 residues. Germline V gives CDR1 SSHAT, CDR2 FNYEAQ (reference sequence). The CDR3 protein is CASSLTPFTDTQYY. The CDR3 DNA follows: TGTGCCAGCAGCTTAACGCCCTTCACAGATACGCAGTATTAT.

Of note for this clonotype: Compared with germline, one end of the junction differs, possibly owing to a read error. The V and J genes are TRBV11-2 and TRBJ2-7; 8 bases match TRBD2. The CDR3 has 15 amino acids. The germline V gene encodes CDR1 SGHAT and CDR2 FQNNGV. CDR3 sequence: CATDARAGGLYELYF. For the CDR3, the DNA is TGTGCCACCGACGCGAGGGCGGGAGGTCTCTACGAGCTGTACTTC. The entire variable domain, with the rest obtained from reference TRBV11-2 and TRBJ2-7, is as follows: EAGVAQSPRYKIIEKRQSVAFWCNPISGHATLYWYQQILGQGPKLLIQFQNNGVVDDSQLPKDRFSAERLKGVDSTLKIQPAKLEDSAVYLCATDARAGGLYELYFGPGTRLTVT.

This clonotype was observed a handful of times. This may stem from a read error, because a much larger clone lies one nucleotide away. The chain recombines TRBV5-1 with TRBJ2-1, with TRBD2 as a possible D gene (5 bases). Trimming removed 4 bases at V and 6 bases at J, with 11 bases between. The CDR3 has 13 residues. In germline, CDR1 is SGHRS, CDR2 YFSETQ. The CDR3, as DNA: TGCGCCAGCAGCCCAGGACGGGGCAATGAGCAGTTCTTC. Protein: CASSPGRGNEQFF.

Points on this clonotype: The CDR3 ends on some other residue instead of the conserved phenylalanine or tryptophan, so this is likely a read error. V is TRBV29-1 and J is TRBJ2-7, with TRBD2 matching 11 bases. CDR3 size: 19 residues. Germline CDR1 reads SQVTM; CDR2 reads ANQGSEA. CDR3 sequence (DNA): TGCAGTGTTGAAGATCGTAATAAACCTAGACTAGCGGGAAGGTACGAGCAGTACACC. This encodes CSVEDRNKPRLAGRYEQYT.

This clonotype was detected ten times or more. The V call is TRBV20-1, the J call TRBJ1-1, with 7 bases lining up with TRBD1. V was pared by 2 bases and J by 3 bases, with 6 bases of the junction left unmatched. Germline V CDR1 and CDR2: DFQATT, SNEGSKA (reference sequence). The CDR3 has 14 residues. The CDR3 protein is CSARWGQGDTEAFF. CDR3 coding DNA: TGCAGTGCTAGATGGGGGCAGGGGGACACTGAAGCTTTCTTT.

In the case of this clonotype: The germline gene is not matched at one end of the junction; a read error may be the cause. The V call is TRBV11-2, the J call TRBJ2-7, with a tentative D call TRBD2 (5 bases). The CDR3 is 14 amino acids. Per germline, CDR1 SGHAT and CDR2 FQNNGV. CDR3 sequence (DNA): TGTGCCAGCTTCTCTAGCCTAGCACTATACGAGCAGCACTTC. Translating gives CASFSSLALYEQHF.

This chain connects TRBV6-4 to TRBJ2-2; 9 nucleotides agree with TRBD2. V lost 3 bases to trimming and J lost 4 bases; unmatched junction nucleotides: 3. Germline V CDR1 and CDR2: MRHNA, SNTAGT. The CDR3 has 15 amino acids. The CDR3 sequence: CASSEGLATTGELFF. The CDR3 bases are TGTGCCAGCAGTGAGGGACTAGCAACCACCGGGGAGCTGTTTTTT.

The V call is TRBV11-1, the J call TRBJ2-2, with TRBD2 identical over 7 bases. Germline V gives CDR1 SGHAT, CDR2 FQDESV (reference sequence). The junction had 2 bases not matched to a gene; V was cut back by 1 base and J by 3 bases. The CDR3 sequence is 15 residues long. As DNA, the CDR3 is TGTGCCAGCAGCTTAGGGCTAGCGGACACCGGGGAGCTGTTTTTT. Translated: CASSLGLADTGELFF.